This entry lists 17 T cell receptor beta chains sequenced from one sample in a study of technical replicates of blood from a few donors. Only in-frame clones appear in the TCRdb table, and some are missing; sequencing was by immunoSEQ multiplex PCR. In the table there are 78,000 or so clones, around 89% of which are singletons. What was sequenced was T cells isolated from PBMCs. These receptors were collected from a human donor in good health.

The chain couples TRBV7-8 to TRBJ2-3; D is perhaps TRBD2 (5 bases). This CDR3 has 14 residues. The V and J ends lost 8 bases and 0 bases respectively, with 12 bases between them. Germline lookup yields CDR1 SGHVS and CDR2 FQNEAQ. The CDR3 DNA is TGTGCCAGCCTAGCAGCGACTAGCACAGATACGCAGTATTTT. Translating it yields CASLAATSTDTQYF.

This chain links TRBV29-1 with TRBJ2-7; 8 bases line up with TRBD1. The CDR3 extends over 12 amino acids. Germline V CDR1 and CDR2: SQVTM, ANQGSEA. V lost 7 bases, J lost 2 bases, and 4 bases stayed unmatched. CDR3 protein: CSAGTGPYEQYF. CDR3 coding DNA: TGCAGCGCGGGGACAGGTCCCTACGAGCAGTACTTC.

This chain connects TRBV9 to TRBJ2-1; TRBD1 matches 9 bases. From germline, CDR1 is SGDLS and CDR2 YYNGEE. The CDR3 contains 15 residues. J was trimmed by 8 bases and V by 0 bases; bases with no gene match: 6. The CDR3 nucleotides read TGTGCCAGCAGCGTAGCCGGACAGGGGCGTGATGAGCAGTTCTTC. This gives the protein CASSVAGQGRDEQFF.

This clone was detected only once. V is TRBV5-4 and J is TRBJ2-3, with 7 bases fitting TRBD1. V trimming: 2 bases; J trimming: 4 bases; junction bases outside the gene matches: 1. CDR3 length equals 13 residues. Per germline, CDR1 SGHNT and CDR2 YYREEE (reference sequence). The CDR3 sequence is CASSFTGADTQYF. The CDR3 nucleotides read TGTGCCAGCAGCTTCACAGGGGCAGATACGCAGTATTTT. The full variable domain, with the rest looked up from reference TRBV5-4 and TRBJ2-3, is ETGVTQSPTHLIKTRGQQVTLRCSSQSGHNTVSWYQQALGQGPQFIFQYYREEENGRGNFPPRFSGLQFPNYSSELNVNALELDDSALYLCASSFTGADTQYFGPGTRLTVL.

This clone was observed a single time. V and J are TRBV10-3 and TRBJ2-2; D might be TRBD2 (6 bases). Trimming stripped 6 bases from V and 2 bases from J, with 16 bases between. The CDR3 is 16 amino acids. The germline gives CDR1 ENHRY, CDR2 SYGVKD. The CDR3 protein is CAIRYSRAGNTGELFF. CDR3 DNA: TGTGCCATCAGATACTCTAGAGCGGGTAACACCGGGGAGCTGTTTTTT.

The V call is TRBV5-6, the J call TRBJ1-3, with 7 bases aligning to TRBD1. In germline, CDR1 is SGHDT, CDR2 YYEEEE. This CDR3 region has 14 residues. V lost 1 base, J lost 4 bases, and 2 bases stayed unmatched. Here the CDR3 DNA reads TGTGCCAGCAGCTTGCACAGGGGCGGAAACACCATATATTTT. Protein: CASSLHRGGNTIYF.

The chain is built from TRBV5-1 and TRBJ1-1; D uncertain. The CDR3 runs 16 residues. Germline-derived CDR1 and CDR2 are SGHRS and YFSETQ. V shed 0 bases and J shed 0 bases, with 12 bases lying between them. The CDR3 is CASSLVWHPMNTEAFF. The CDR3 bases are TGCGCCAGCAGCTTGGTTTGGCACCCAATGAACACTGAAGCTTTCTTT.

V is TRBV19 and J is TRBJ2-5; 9 bases fit TRBD2. V lost 3 bases to trimming and J lost 4 bases; unmatched junction nucleotides: 9. This CDR3 contains 16 residues. CDR1 and CDR2 from the germline V gene are LNHDA and SQIVND (reference sequence). The CDR3 sequence is CASSMGVAGVGETQYF. As DNA, the CDR3 is TGTGCCAGTAGTATGGGGGTAGCGGGAGTGGGAGAGACCCAGTACTTC.

V gene TRBV4-1 combines with J gene TRBJ2-1, with D uncertain. The length of the CDR3 is 14 residues. CDR1 is MGHRA and CDR2 is YSYEKL in the germline V gene. Trimming left V 4 bases short and J 6 bases short, with 13 bases between. CDR3 in amino acids: CASSLSDPGNEQFF. The CDR3 DNA is TGCGCCAGCAGCCTCTCGGATCCAGGCAATGAGCAGTTCTTC.

V usage is TRBV7-8 and J usage is TRBJ1-2, with TRBD1 matching 8 bases. The CDR3 is 13 residues long. V was clipped by 5 bases and J by 8 bases; unmatched bases: 7. Germline V gene sequence: CDR1 SGHVS, CDR2 FQNEAQ. Written as DNA, the CDR3 is TGTGCCAGCAGCCTCGACAGGGGCTGGGGCTACACCTTC. Protein sequence: CASSLDRGWGYTF.

This clone was recorded once. The V call is TRBV28, the J call TRBJ2-3; possibly TRBD2 for D (6 bases). V was trimmed by 6 bases and J by 2 bases, leaving 15 bases between them. CDR3 size: 15 residues. Germline assignment: CDR1 MDHEN and CDR2 SYDVKM. The CDR3 sequence: CASSRGTSSTDTQYF. CDR3 in DNA: TGTGCCAGCAGCCGGGGGACGAGTTCCACAGATACGCAGTATTTT.

This chain uses TRBV7-6 with TRBJ1-1, with a weak D call TRBD1 (6 bases). The CDR3 is made up of 16 amino acids. The V end was cut by 3 bases, the J end by 2 bases, with 16 bases between. CDR1 is SGHVS and CDR2 is FNYEAQ in the germline V gene. CDR3 sequence reads: CASSLLGGGNNTEAFF. CDR3 DNA: TGTGCCAGCAGCTTGTTAGGGGGGGGGAATAACACTGAAGCTTTCTTT.

The CDR3 reads CASLREPTYEQYF. CDR3 sequence (DNA): TGTGCCAGCCTCCGGGAACCGACCTACGAGCAGTACTTC. The chain has TRBV7-9 and TRBJ2-7, with D possibly being TRBD2 (5 bases). V was shortened by 8 bases and J by 2 bases, with 13 bases between the two germline ends. The CDR3 extends over 13 amino acids. Germline CDR1 reads SEHNR; CDR2 reads FQNEAQ (reference sequence).

The genes are TRBV2 and TRBJ1-1; 7 bases align to TRBD1. Germline CDR1 SNHLY, CDR2 FYNNEI. V dropped 5 bases and J dropped 0; count of bases not matched to a gene: 6. The CDR3 extends over 15 amino acids. The CDR3 DNA sequence: TGTGCCAGCAGTCACCCGGGACAGATGAACACTGAAGCTTTCTTT. Its translation: CASSHPGQMNTEAFF.

This rearrangement joins TRBV4-3 to TRBJ2-3; 8 nucleotides line up with TRBD2. Germline lookup yields CDR1 LGHNA and CDR2 YSLEER. V was pared by 0 bases and J by 6 bases, with 8 bases of the junction left unmatched. There are 16 residues in the CDR3. The CDR3 nucleotides are TGCGCCAGCAGCCAAGAGAGGCGACTAGCGATGGATACGCAGTATTTT. Translation gives CASSQERRLAMDTQYF.

This sequence joins TRBV27 and TRBJ2-5; D is possibly TRBD1 (6 bases). The ends were cut back, 10 bases at V and 0 bases at J, with 15 bases in the middle. The CDR3 consists of 14 residues. From germline, CDR1 is MNHEY and CDR2 SMNVEV (reference sequence). The CDR3 DNA follows: TGTGCCACGAAGGACAGTGTCTACCAAGAGACCCAGTACTTC. This sequence encodes CATKDSVYQETQYF.

The J gene is TRBJ2-3, the V gene TRBV7-2; TRBD2 aligns across 13 bases. Unmatched junction bases numbered 7, after V lost 5 bases and J lost 8 bases. The germline V gene encodes CDR1 SGHTA and CDR2 FQGNSA. This CDR3 has 15 amino acids. The CDR3 region is CASSRTSGSPGTQYF. The CDR3 DNA is TGTGCCAGCAGCAGGACTAGCGGGAGTCCTGGTACGCAGTATTTT.